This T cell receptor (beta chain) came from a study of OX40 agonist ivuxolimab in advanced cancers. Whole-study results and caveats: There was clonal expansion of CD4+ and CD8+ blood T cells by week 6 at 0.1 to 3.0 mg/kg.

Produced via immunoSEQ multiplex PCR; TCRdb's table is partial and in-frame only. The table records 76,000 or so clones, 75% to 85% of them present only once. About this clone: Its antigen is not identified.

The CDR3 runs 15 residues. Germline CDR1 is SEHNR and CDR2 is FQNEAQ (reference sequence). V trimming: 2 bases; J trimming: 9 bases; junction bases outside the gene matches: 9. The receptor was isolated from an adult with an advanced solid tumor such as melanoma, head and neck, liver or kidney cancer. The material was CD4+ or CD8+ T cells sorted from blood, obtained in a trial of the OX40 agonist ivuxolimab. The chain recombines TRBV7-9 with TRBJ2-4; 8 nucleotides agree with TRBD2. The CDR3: CASSLNSGGGGIQYF. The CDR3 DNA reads TGTGCCAGCAGCTTAAACAGCGGGGGAGGGGGCATTCAGTACTTC.